This T cell receptor (beta chain) was recovered during a study of T cell responses to AZD1222 COVID-19 vaccine. Study findings and constraints: Regions 160-218 and 743-854 held dominance among vaccine-associated CD4 TCRs, which spanned spike.

As concerns this clone: Its target is unknown.

Measured with immunoSEQ multiplex PCR; TCRdb has only the in-frame clones, and not every one. The table records tens of thousands of clones, 86% of them present only once. The V gene lost 7 bases and the J gene lost 2 bases, with 13 bases spanning the gap. The germline V gene has CDR1 SNHLY and CDR2 FYNNEI. This CDR3 region has 14 residues. This sequence originates from an adult who received the AZD1222 COVID-19 vaccine. The rearrangement links TRBV2 to TRBJ2-3; D not resolved. Sequences were derived from peripheral blood, sampled 28 days after the second AZD1222 dose. CDR3 nucleotide sequence: TGTGCCAGCACCCCAGCCGCCCCCACAGATACGCAGTATTTT. This gives the protein CASTPAAPTDTQYF.